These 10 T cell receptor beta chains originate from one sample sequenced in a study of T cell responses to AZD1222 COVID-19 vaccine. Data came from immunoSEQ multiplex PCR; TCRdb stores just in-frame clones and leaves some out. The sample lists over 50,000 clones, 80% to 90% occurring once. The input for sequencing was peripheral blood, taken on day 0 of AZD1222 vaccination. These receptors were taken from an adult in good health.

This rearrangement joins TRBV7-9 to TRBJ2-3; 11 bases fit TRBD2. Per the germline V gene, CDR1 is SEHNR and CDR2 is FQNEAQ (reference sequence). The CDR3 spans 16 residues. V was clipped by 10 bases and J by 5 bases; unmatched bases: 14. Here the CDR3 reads CAIGSGSGRAGDTQYF. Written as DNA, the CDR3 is TGTGCCATTGGGAGCGGTAGCGGGAGGGCCGGAGATACGCAGTATTTT. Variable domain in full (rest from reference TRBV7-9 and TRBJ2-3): DTGVSQNPRHKITKRGQNVTFRCDPISEHNRLYWYRQTLGQGPEFLTYFQNEAQLEKSRLLSDRFSAERPKGSFSTLEIQRTEQGDSAMYLCAIGSGSGRAGDTQYFGPGTRLTVL.

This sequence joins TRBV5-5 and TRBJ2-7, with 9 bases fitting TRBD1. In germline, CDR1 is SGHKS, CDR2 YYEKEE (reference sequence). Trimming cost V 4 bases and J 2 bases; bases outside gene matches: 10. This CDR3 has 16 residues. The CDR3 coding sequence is TGTGCCAGCAGCAGATCCGACGGGACAGGGCCCTACGAGCAGTACTTC. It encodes CASSRSDGTGPYEQYF.

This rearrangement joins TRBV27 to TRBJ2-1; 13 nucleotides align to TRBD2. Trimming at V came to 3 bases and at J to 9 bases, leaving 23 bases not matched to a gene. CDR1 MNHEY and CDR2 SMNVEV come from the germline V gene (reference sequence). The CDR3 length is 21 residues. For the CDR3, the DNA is TGTGCCAGCAGTTTGGTACCCCAGGGGAAGAGGACTAGCGGGAGAAAAAGTGAGCAGTTCTTC. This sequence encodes CASSLVPQGKRTSGRKSEQFF.

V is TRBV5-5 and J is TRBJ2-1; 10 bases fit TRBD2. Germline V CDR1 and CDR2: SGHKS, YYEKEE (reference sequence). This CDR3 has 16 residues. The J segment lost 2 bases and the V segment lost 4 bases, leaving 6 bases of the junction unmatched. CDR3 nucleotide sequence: TGTGCCAGCAGCCCGGCCGGGACTAGCGCCTACAATGAGCAGTTCTTC. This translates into CASSPAGTSAYNEQFF.

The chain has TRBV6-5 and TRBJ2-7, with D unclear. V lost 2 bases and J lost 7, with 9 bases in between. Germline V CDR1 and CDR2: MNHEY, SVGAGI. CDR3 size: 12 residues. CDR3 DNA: TGTGCCAGCAGTTACAACGTGGGAGAGCAGTACTTC. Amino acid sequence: CASSYNVGEQYF.

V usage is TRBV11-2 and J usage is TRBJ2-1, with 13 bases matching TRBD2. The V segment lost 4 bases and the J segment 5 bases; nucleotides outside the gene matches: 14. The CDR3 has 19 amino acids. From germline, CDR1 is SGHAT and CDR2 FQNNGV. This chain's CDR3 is CASSWGGLAGFYGDNEQFF. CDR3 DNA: TGTGCCAGCAGCTGGGGGGGACTAGCGGGATTTTATGGGGACAATGAGCAGTTCTTC.

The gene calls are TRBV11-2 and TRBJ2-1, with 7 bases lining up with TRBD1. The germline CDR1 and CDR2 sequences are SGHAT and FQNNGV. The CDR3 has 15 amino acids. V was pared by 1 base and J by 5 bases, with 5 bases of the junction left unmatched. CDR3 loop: CASSLGDRRDNEQFF. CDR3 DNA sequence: TGTGCCAGCAGCTTAGGGGACAGAAGGGACAATGAGCAGTTCTTC. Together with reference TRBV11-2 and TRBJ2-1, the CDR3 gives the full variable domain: EAGVAQSPRYKIIEKRQSVAFWCNPISGHATLYWYQQILGQGPKLLIQFQNNGVVDDSQLPKDRFSAERLKGVDSTLKIQPAKLEDSAVYLCASSLGDRRDNEQFFGPGTRLTVL.

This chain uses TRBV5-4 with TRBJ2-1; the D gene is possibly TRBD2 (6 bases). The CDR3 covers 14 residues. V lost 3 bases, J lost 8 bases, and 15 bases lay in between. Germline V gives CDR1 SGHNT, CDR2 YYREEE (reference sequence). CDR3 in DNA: TGTGCCAGCAGCTCGGGGGTGGCTAGGCATGAGCAGTTCTTC. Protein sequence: CASSSGVARHEQFF. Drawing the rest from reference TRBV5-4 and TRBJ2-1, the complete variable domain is ETGVTQSPTHLIKTRGQQVTLRCSSQSGHNTVSWYQQALGQGPQFIFQYYREEENGRGNFPPRFSGLQFPNYSSELNVNALELDDSALYLCASSSGVARHEQFFGPGTRLTVL.

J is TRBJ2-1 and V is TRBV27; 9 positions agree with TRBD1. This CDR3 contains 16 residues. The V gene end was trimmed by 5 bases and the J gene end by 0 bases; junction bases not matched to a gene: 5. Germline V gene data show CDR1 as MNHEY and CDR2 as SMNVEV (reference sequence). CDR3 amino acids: CASSPRDRASYNEQFF. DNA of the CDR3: TGTGCCAGCAGTCCCCGGGACAGGGCCTCCTACAATGAGCAGTTCTTC.

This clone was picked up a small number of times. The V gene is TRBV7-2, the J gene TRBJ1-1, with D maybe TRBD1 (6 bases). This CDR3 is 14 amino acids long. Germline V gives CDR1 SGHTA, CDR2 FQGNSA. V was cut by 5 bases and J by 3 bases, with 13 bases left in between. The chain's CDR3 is CASSPGQTYTEAFF. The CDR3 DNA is TGTGCCAGCAGCCCCGGACAGACCTACACTGAAGCTTTCTTT.